This section outlines one TCR beta chain sequence together with its context. The target antigen is unknown. The source of the sample is a study of CD8 T cells in Susac syndrome. General study points: The number of individuals included in the study's TCR sequencing and HLA analysis was acknowledged as relatively small.

The T cells that were sequenced for TCR beta were CD8+ and CD4+ cells from blood. cDNA came from approximately 0.5 to 1 ug RNA primed by random hexamers. TCR beta CDR3 was amplified by immunoSEQ multiplex PCR. This amplification extended across 54 Vbeta and 13 Jbeta segments. TCRdb processed the immunoSEQ multiplex PCR reads anew with MiXCR; each CDR3 protein has one entry. The sample includes roughly 76,000 distinct CDR3 sequences, 85% to 95% of them seen just once. The TCR sequence derives from a human donor with Susac syndrome. Sequencing was done on a sample of CD8+ T cells from PBMCs.

CDR3 nucleotide sequence: TGCAGTGCACTCGCAGGGGAGGGCACTGAAGCTTTCTTT. Residues: CSALAGEGTEAFF. V gene TRBV20-1 combines with J gene TRBJ1-1, with D possibly being TRBD1 (6 bases). This CDR3 is 13 amino acids long. In germline, CDR1 is DFQATT, CDR2 SNEGSKA (reference sequence). Trimming pared 6 bases from V and 4 bases from J, leaving 15 bases between.